The following is a T cell receptor (beta chain) sequence with its context. The antigen is undetermined. Noted time point: week 11, during vaccination. A 20-mer mutant IDH1 peptide at 300 ug was injected subcutaneously with topical imiquimod. The sample belongs to a study of a mutant IDH1 vaccine in newly diagnosed glioma. Background on the study: During weeks 1, 3, 5, 7, 11, 15, 19 and 23, patients received eight vaccinations.

CDR1 SGHTA and CDR2 FQGNSA come from the germline V gene. The CDR3 contains 15 residues. Trimming pared 4 bases from V and 8 bases from J, leaving 20 bases between. Method: immunoSEQ multiplex PCR; TCRdb's copy keeps in-frame clones and lacks some. The table lists about 62,000 clones, approximately 90% of them singletons. The chain employs TRBV7-2 and TRBJ1-2; no clear D gene. This specimen consisted of PBMCs, obtained from a glioma patient whose treatment included an IDH1 peptide vaccine. This receptor was obtained from a man between 35 and 55 years old with glioma. Here the CDR3 reads CASSYRPRGVQGYTF. The CDR3, as DNA: TGTGCCAGCAGCTACCGGCCACGGGGAGTACAAGGCTACACCTTC.